This T cell receptor (beta chain) was found in a study of blood T cells in healthy people across ages. From germline, CDR1 is SEHNR and CDR2 FQNEAQ (reference sequence). The CDR3 runs 13 residues. The ends were cut back, 1 base at V and 8 bases at J, with 11 bases in the middle. Primers used in a second PCR of about 6 to 11 cycles were a sample-barcoded 5' primer and a J-beta primer mix. TCRdb itself ran the 5' RACE reads through MiXCR, one entry per CDR3 protein. The top ten hold around 37% of the sample, which has about 640,000 distinct CDR3 sequences, 58% seen once. This clonotype originated in a man aged 55 to 69 in good health. The chain uses TRBV7-9 and TRBJ1-2, with D hard to call. The sequencing sample was made of blood. The CDR3 sequence is CASSLGGVRGYTF. CDR3 DNA: TGTGCCAGCAGCTTAGGCGGGGTTCGCGGCTACACCTTC.